This T cell receptor (beta chain) appears in the sequencing data of a study of technical replicates of blood from a few donors. The V and J ends lost 4 bases and 6 bases, in that order; junction bases with no gene match: 4. Germline V CDR1 and CDR2: SQVTM, ANQGSEA. This CDR3 has 12 residues. Libraries were prepared by immunoSEQ multiplex PCR; TCRdb keeps only in-frame clonotypes and omits some of them. The sample yields some 93,000 clones, 95% seen once. What was sequenced was T cells isolated from PBMCs. The clonotype was recovered from a human donor in good health. V is TRBV29-1 and J is TRBJ1-2, with 8 bases identical to TRBD1. The CDR3 protein is CSVGSGGDGYTF. CDR3 sequence (DNA): TGCAGCGTTGGTTCAGGGGGCGATGGCTACACCTTC.